Listed below are T cell receptor beta chains from one sample, sequenced in a study of shared clonotypes between healthy human individuals. Profiling relied on immunoSEQ multiplex PCR, and the TCRdb table lists in-frame clones only, not all of them. There are some 800,000 clones in the sample; 80% to 95% occur only once, and 24% lies in the top ten. What was sequenced was naive CD8+ T cells sorted from blood. Receptors originate from a man younger than 40 in good health. The CDR3 runs from the conserved cysteine through the conserved F or W. D genes are given only for firm matches. Size is omitted from some rows. Given values are once, few, many or a class for expanded clones.

cdr3_length	clone_size	v_call	d_call	j_call	cdr3_aa	cdr3_nt
12	-	TRBV27	-	TRBJ2-7	CASKQGPYEQYF	TGTGCCAGCAAGCAGGGGCCCTACGAGCAGTACTTC
19	-	TRBV7-9	-	TRBJ2-5	CASSHTPGSPIPFEETQYF	TGTGCCAGCAGTCACACACCAGGGTCCCCGATTCCGTTTGAAGAGACCCAGTACTTC
14	-	TRBV19	-	TRBJ2-7	CASSRAGTDYEQYF	TGTGCCAGTAGTAGGGCAGGGACTGACTACGAGCAGTACTTC
14	-	TRBV9	TRBD2	TRBJ2-1	CASSSTGLAVEQFF	TGTGCCAGCAGCTCGACGGGACTAGCGGTCGAGCAGTTCTTC
14	-	TRBV6-1	TRBD1	TRBJ2-5	CASSGRTGVETQYF	TGTGCCAGCAGTGGACGGACAGGGGTGGAGACCCAGTACTTC
13	-	TRBV18	-	TRBJ2-1	CASSPGAYNEQFF	TGTGCCAGCTCACCGGGAGCCTACAATGAGCAGTTCTTC
16	-	TRBV2	TRBD2	TRBJ2-5	CASNGLAEVIQETQYF	TGTGCCAGCAACGGACTAGCGGAGGTCATCCAAGAGACCCAGTACTTC
13	-	TRBV6-5	-	TRBJ2-5	CASSRSSQETQYF	TGTGCCAGCAGTCGGAGTTCCCAAGAGACCCAGTACTTC
16	-	TRBV7-9	TRBD2	TRBJ2-7	CASSLIRGTSRYEQYF	TGTGCCAGCAGCTTAATACGGGGGACTAGCCGCTACGAGCAGTACTTC
18	-	TRBV27	TRBD2	TRBJ2-1	CASSLRGASGPTMYEQFF	TGTGCCAGCAGTTTAAGGGGAGCTAGCGGACCAACTATGTATGAGCAGTTCTTC
14	-	TRBV11-2	-	TRBJ2-7	CASSFGTLAYEQYF	TGTGCCAGCAGCTTCGGGACTCTAGCCTACGAGCAGTACTTC
14	once	TRBV6-1	-	TRBJ2-7	CASSTPGQFYEQYF	TGTGCCAGCAGTACACCGGGCCAGTTCTACGAGCAGTACTTC
15	-	TRBV15	TRBD2	TRBJ2-7	CATSSRLAVSYEQYF	TGTGCCACCAGCAGTAGACTAGCGGTTTCCTACGAGCAGTACTTC
14	once	TRBV13	-	TRBJ2-1	CASSLGLGGVDQFF	TGTGCCAGCAGCTTAGGCCTAGGGGGAGTGGACCAGTTCTTC
13	-	TRBV6-6	-	TRBJ2-7	CASRSDKSYEQYF	TGTGCCAGCAGATCCGACAAGTCCTACGAGCAGTACTTC
13	once	TRBV27	-	TRBJ2-7	CASSFGRSYEQYF	TGTGCCAGCAGTTTCGGGCGATCCTACGAGCAGTACTTC
11	-	TRBV7-9	-	TRBJ2-1	CASRFEQIQFF	TGTGCCAGCAGATTTGAGCAGATACAGTTCTTC
12	-	TRBV27	-	TRBJ2-2	CASSLPRGELFF	TGTGCCAGCAGTTTACCTCGGGGGGAGCTGTTTTTT
16	-	TRBV5-5	-	TRBJ2-5	CASSSEWTPVKETQYF	TGTGCCAGCAGCTCCGAATGGACCCCAGTCAAAGAGACCCAGTACTTC
15	-	TRBV29-1	-	TRBJ1-1	CSVEDVENLNTEAFF	TGCAGCGTTGAAGATGTGGAGAACCTGAACACTGAAGCTTTCTTT
13	-	TRBV27	-	TRBJ2-4	CASSHRQDHIQYF	TGTGCCAGCAGCCATAGACAGGATCACATTCAGTACTTC
15	-	TRBV27	TRBD1	TRBJ2-7	CASSLARDRGNEQYF	TGTGCCAGCAGTTTAGCCCGGGACAGGGGTAACGAGCAGTACTTC
16	-	TRBV7-2	-	TRBJ2-1	CASSLSRLYSYNEQFF	TGTGCCAGCAGCTTATCCAGGTTATACTCCTACAATGAGCAGTTCTTC
14	-	TRBV6-5	-	TRBJ2-7	CASSSIGTPYEQYF	TGTGCCAGCAGTTCAATTGGGACTCCCTACGAGCAGTACTTC
14	-	TRBV7-9	-	TRBJ2-5	CASSLARARETQYF	TGTGCCAGCAGCTTAGCGAGAGCCCGGGAGACCCAGTACTTC
12	-	TRBV10-3	-	TRBJ2-7	CAMNSGSYEQYF	TGTGCCATGAATAGCGGCTCCTACGAGCAGTACTTC
14	once	TRBV10-1	-	TRBJ2-7	CASSESGSPKEQYF	TGCGCCAGCAGTGAGTCGGGCTCCCCGAAAGAGCAGTACTTC
13	-	TRBV11-3	-	TRBJ2-1	CASSLSSYNEQFF	TGTGCCAGCTCCTTAAGCTCCTACAATGAGCAGTTCTTC